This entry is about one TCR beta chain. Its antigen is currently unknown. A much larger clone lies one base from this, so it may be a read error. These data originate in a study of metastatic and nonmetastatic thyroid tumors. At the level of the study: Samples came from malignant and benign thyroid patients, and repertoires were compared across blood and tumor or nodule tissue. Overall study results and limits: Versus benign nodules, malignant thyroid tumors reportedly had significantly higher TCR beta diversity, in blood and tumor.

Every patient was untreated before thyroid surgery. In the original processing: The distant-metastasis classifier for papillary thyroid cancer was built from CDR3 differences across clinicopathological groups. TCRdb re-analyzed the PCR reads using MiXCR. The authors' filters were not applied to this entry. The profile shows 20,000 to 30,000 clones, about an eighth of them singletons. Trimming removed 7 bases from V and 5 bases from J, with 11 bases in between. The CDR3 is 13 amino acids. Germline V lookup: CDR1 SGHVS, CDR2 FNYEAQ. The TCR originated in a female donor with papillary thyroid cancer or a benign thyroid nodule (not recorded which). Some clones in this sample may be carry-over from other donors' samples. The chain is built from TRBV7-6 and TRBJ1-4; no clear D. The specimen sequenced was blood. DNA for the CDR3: TGTGCCAGCATCTCTACAGAGAATGAAAAACTGTTTTTT. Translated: CASISTENEKLFF.